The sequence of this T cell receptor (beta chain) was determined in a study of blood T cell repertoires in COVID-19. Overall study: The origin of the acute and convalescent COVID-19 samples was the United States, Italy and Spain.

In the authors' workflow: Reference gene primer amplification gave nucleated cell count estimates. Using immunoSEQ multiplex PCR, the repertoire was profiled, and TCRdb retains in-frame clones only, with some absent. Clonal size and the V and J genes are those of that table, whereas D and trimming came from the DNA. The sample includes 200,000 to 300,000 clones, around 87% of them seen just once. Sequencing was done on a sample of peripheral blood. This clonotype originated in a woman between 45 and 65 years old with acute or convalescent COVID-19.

DNA of the CDR3: TGTGCCAGCAGCTTGTCAGGGGGCTCCTACAATGAGCAGTTCTTC. Residues: CASSLSGGSYNEQFF. The chain carries TRBV5-6 and TRBJ2-1; 7 bases map to TRBD1. Trimming took 1 base from V and 0 from J; bases not matched to a gene: 1. The CDR3 totals 15 residues. Germline V gene lookup returns CDR1 SGHDT and CDR2 YYEEEE.